One and the same sample provided the 20 T cell receptor beta chains below, sequenced in a study of patients and donors after allogeneic stem cell transplantation. TCRdb processed the RT-PCR reads anew with MiXCR; each CDR3 protein has one entry. This sample has about a million distinct CDR3 sequences, with about a sixth found just once. Sample: blood, either unsorted or a sorted T cell fraction (not recorded which). These receptors were taken from a human donor who was either an allogeneic HSCT recipient or a stem cell or donor lymphocyte infusion donor (not recorded which). It is not recorded whose cells these are; they may come from a transplant donor.

This clonotype was seen more than once but under ten times. The gene calls are TRBV10-3 and TRBJ1-1; the D is unclear. Germline V gives CDR1 ENHRY, CDR2 SYGVKD. The CDR3 contains 14 residues. The ends were cut back, 2 bases at V and 5 bases at J, with 12 bases in the middle. The CDR3 DNA reads as TGTGCCATCAGTGAGGTCATTGGAAAAACTGAAGCTTTCTTT. As protein: CAISEVIGKTEAFF.

A note on this clonotype: A read error is possible here, since a much larger clone lies one base away. This chain uses TRBV20-1 with TRBJ2-3; the D is unclear. The CDR3 loop spans 15 amino acids. The ends were cut back, 6 bases at V and 3 bases at J, with 19 bases in the middle. CDR1 DFQATT and CDR2 SNEGSKA come from the germline V gene (reference sequence). The CDR3 DNA is TGCAGTGCCGATGCTAGGTGGTTTGGGACAGATACGCAGTATTTT. Protein sequence: CSADARWFGTDTQYF.

The V and J genes are TRBV29-1 and TRBJ2-7, with 7 bases matching TRBD1. The CDR3 loop spans 13 amino acids. V was pared by 4 bases and J by 2 bases, with 5 bases of the junction left unmatched. Germline V gene data show CDR1 as SQVTM and CDR2 as ANQGSEA. In DNA form, the CDR3 reads TGCAGCGTTGGACGGGACAGAACCTACGAGCAGTACTTC. Residues: CSVGRDRTYEQYF.

This clonotype was seen more than once but under ten times. The chain joins TRBV7-9 to TRBJ2-2; D perhaps matches TRBD2 (7 bases). The CDR3 sequence is 16 residues long. From germline, CDR1 is SEHNR and CDR2 FQNEAQ (reference sequence). Trimming took 5 bases from V and 7 from J, leaving 20 bases between them. This CDR3 is CASSPTGGAGIGELFF. The CDR3 region has the DNA TGTGCCAGCAGCCCTACGGGGGGCGCCGGGATCGGGGAGCTGTTTTTT.

This clonotype was recorded many times. This chain joins TRBV12-3 or TRBV12-4 and TRBJ1-2, with no clear D. V was trimmed by 3 bases and J by 1 base, leaving 9 bases between them. The CDR3 extends over 14 amino acids. The chain's CDR3 is CASSFWGLNYGYTF. The CDR3 DNA reads TGTGCCAGCAGTTTCTGGGGTCTTAACTATGGCTACACCTTC.

This sequence joins TRBV6-1 and TRBJ2-7; the D is unclear. The CDR3 extends over 13 amino acids. The V and J ends lost 4 bases and 6 bases respectively, with 13 bases between them. Germline V gives CDR1 MNHNS, CDR2 SASEGT. Here the CDR3 DNA reads TGTGCCAGCAGTGTATTTCAACCGAGCGAGCAGTACTTC. Residues: CASSVFQPSEQYF.

The sample holds a few counts of this clonotype. This chain joins TRBV24-1 and TRBJ2-1; D is unresolved. The V end was cut by 4 bases, the J end by 6 bases, with 12 bases between. The length of the CDR3 is 14 residues. Germline values: CDR1 KGHDR, CDR2 SFDVKD. For the CDR3, the DNA is TGTGCCACCAGTGACCCGGGCAGGAGCAATGAGCAGTTCTTC. This encodes CATSDPGRSNEQFF.

The chain recombines TRBV7-2 with TRBJ1-1; D might be TRBD1 (6 bases). The germline gives CDR1 SGHTA, CDR2 FQGNSA. This CDR3 contains 16 residues. V was clipped by 2 bases and J by 0 bases, with 13 bases between them. This CDR3 is CASSLTPDRVNTEAFF. The CDR3 DNA follows: TGTGCCAGCAGCTTAACTCCGGACAGAGTGAACACTGAAGCTTTCTTT.

In this sample, this clonotype turned up a few times. The chain links TRBV5-6 to TRBJ2-2; D possibly corresponds to TRBD1 (6 bases). The CDR3 contains 16 residues. The ends were cut back, 4 bases at V and 6 bases at J, with 19 bases in the middle. Looked up from germline, CDR1 is SGHDT and CDR2 is YYEEEE. The CDR3 DNA reads as TGTGCCAGCAGCCCAATTATTGGCAGGGGAGCCGGGGAGCTGTTTTTT. The encoded protein is CASSPIIGRGAGELFF.

The CDR3 is CASSPPTGTGNYEQYF. As DNA, the CDR3 is TGTGCCAGCAGTCCGCCAACCGGGACAGGAAACTACGAGCAGTACTTC. This chain joins TRBV12-3 or TRBV12-4 and TRBJ2-7, with 8 nucleotides matching TRBD1. CDR3 size: 16 residues. Trimming took 5 bases from V and 3 from J; bases not matched to a gene: 12.

In this sample, this clonotype turned up once. V is TRBV7-9 and J is TRBJ2-3; tentative D call: TRBD2 (6 bases). This CDR3 has 14 amino acids. Germline V gives CDR1 SEHNR, CDR2 FQNEAQ (reference sequence). Deletions cut 5 bases from V and 2 bases from J, with 11 bases between. CDR3 amino acids: CASSRRGNTDTQYF. For the CDR3, the DNA is TGTGCCAGCAGCCGACGGGGGAACACAGATACGCAGTATTTT.

CDR3 DNA sequence: TGCAGCGTTGGTAGGGATAATGAAAAACTGTTTTTT. Its protein is CSVGRDNEKLFF. The rearrangement uses TRBV29-1 and TRBJ1-4; D gene ambiguous. This CDR3 has 12 amino acids. CDR1 and CDR2 (germline): SQVTM, ANQGSEA. V shed 4 bases and J shed 4 bases, with 7 bases lying between them.

This clonotype has a handful of counts. The rearrangement joins TRBV12-3 or TRBV12-4 to TRBJ2-3; 11 bases fit TRBD2. CDR3 size: 14 residues. V dropped 8 bases and J dropped 2; count of bases not matched to a gene: 3. The CDR3 is CASETSGTTDTQYF. The CDR3 DNA is TGTGCCAGCGAGACTAGCGGGACCACAGATACGCAGTATTTT.

This clonotype has a count of ten or more. The V gene is TRBV12-3 or TRBV12-4, the J gene TRBJ1-1; tentative D call: TRBD1 (5 bases). This CDR3 is 15 amino acids long. The V end was cut by 4 bases, the J end by 0 bases, with 12 bases between. CDR3 DNA sequence: TGTGCCAGCAGTTCCCTAGCAGGGTTGAACACTGAAGCTTTCTTT. This codes for CASSSLAGLNTEAFF.

There are a few counts of this clonotype. CDR3 amino acids: CASSFGTGHRYEQYF. CDR3 sequence (DNA): TGTGCCAGCAGTTTCGGGACAGGGCACAGATACGAGCAGTACTTC. The gene calls are TRBV28 and TRBJ2-7; 9 bases agree with TRBD1. This CDR3 contains 15 residues. Germline trimming cut 3 bases from V and 4 bases from J; bases unmatched to any gene: 7. CDR1 is MDHEN, CDR2 SYDVKM, per germline.

The CDR3 protein is CASSSTGTSYEQYF. CDR3 in DNA: TGTGCCAGCAGCTCGACAGGAACCTCCTACGAGCAGTACTTC. The chain links TRBV5-6 to TRBJ2-7; possible D gene TRBD1, 6 bases. Germline V CDR1 and CDR2: SGHDT, YYEEEE. V was cut by 3 bases and J by 0 bases, with 10 bases left in between. CDR3 length equals 14 residues.

In this sample, this clonotype turned up a few times. The J gene is TRBJ1-1, the V gene TRBV9; a possible D gene is TRBD1 (6 bases). The CDR3 has 16 amino acids. The V gene lost 5 bases and the J gene lost 3 bases, with 20 bases spanning the gap. In germline, CDR1 is SGDLS, CDR2 YYNGEE. The chain's CDR3 is CASSEGDTAGDTEAFF. CDR3 in DNA: TGTGCCAGCAGTGAGGGGGACACCGCAGGGGACACTGAAGCTTTCTTT.

This chain links TRBV12-5 with TRBJ2-1; 7 nucleotides align to TRBD2. The CDR3 spans 14 residues. Germline V CDR1 and CDR2: LGHNT, FRNRAP. V shed 3 bases and J 5 bases; nucleotides not matched to a gene: 4. CDR3 sequence (DNA): TGTGCTAGTGGTTTTGCGGGAGCCCACAATGAGCAGTTCTTC. Protein: CASGFAGAHNEQFF. Supplemented by reference TRBV12-5 and TRBJ2-1, the full variable domain reads DARVTQTPRHKVTEMGQEVTMRCQPILGHNTVFWYRQTMMQGLELLAYFRNRAPLDDSGMPKDRFSAEMPDATLATLKIQPSEPRDSAVYFCASGFAGAHNEQFFGPGTRLTVL.

This chain uses TRBV7-9 with TRBJ2-1; D possibly uses TRBD1 or TRBD2 (5 bases each). The V end was cut by 3 bases, the J end by 7 bases, with 13 bases between. Germline CDR1 reads SEHNR; CDR2 reads FQNEAQ (reference sequence). This CDR3 is 14 amino acids long. Here the CDR3 DNA reads TGTGCCAGCAGCTTCGGGGCTAGCAGGAATGAGCAGTTCTTC. Protein product: CASSFGASRNEQFF.

The chain employs TRBV12-3 or TRBV12-4 and TRBJ1-2; D unresolved. This CDR3 contains 13 residues. V was cut by 7 bases and J by 3 bases, with 12 bases left in between. Here the CDR3 reads CASTDRGDYGYTF. The CDR3 DNA reads as TGTGCCAGCACCGATCGGGGAGACTATGGCTACACCTTC.